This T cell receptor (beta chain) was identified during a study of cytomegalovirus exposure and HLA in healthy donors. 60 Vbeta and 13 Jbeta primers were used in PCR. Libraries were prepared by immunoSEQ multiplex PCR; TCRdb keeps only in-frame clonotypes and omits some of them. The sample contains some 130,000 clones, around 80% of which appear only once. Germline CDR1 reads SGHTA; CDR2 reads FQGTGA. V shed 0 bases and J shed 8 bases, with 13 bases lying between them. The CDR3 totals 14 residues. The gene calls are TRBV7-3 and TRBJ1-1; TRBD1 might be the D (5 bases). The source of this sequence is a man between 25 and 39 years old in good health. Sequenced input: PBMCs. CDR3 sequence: CASSLTIVGGEAFF. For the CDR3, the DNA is TGTGCCAGCAGCTTAACAATAGTGGGGGGGGAAGCTTTCTTT.